This is a list of T cell receptor beta chains from one sample in a study of blood T cell repertoires in COVID-19. Assay used: immunoSEQ multiplex PCR; TCRdb lists only in-frame clones, some missing. The repertoire has about 90,000 clones, around 88% of them found once; the top ten carry 1.5% to 2%. Sequenced material: peripheral blood. The source is an older man with acute or convalescent COVID-19. The CDR3 runs from the conserved cysteine through the conserved F or W. D genes are given only for firm matches. A clone size is listed for some rows: how often the clone was seen (once, few, many), or a class if it is expanded.

V,size,D,J,length,CDR3,DNA
TRBV7-8,once,TRBD1,TRBJ2-2,17,CASSLVGQGANTGELFF,TGTGCCAGCAGCTTAGTTGGGCAGGGGGCGAACACCGGGGAGCTGTTTTTT
TRBV19,.,.,TRBJ1-2,15,CASSMANPAGGGYTF,TGTGCCAGTAGTATGGCGAACCCTGCGGGGGGTGGCTACACCTTC
TRBV10-3,.,.,TRBJ1-1,13,CAISGWGDTEAFF,TGTGCCATCAGTGGCTGGGGGGACACTGAAGCTTTCTTT
TRBV9,.,TRBD1,TRBJ2-6,19,CASSAYPDRVSAGANVLTF,TGTGCCAGCAGCGCCTACCCGGACAGGGTCTCCGCTGGGGCCAACGTCCTGACTTTC
TRBV7-2,.,TRBD2,TRBJ2-5,15,CASSASGRSQETQYF,TGTGCCAGCAGCGCTAGCGGGAGGAGCCAAGAGACCCAGTACTTC
TRBV5-1,.,.,TRBJ1-1,16,CASSRIGGGRVTEAFF,TGCGCCAGCAGCCGGATCGGGGGTGGCAGGGTCACTGAAGCTTTCTTT
TRBV3-1/TRBV3-2,.,TRBD1,TRBJ2-5,13,CASMVRGRETQYF,TGTGCCAGCATGGTCAGGGGGCGGGAGACCCAGTACTTC
TRBV5-4,few,.,TRBJ2-1,15,CASSPETAFVNEQFF,TGTGCCAGCAGCCCCGAGACAGCGTTCGTCAATGAGCAGTTCTTC
TRBV4-2,once,.,TRBJ1-4,16,CASSQESGGVNEKLFF,TGTGCCAGCAGCCAAGAGTCCGGGGGGGTTAATGAAAAACTGTTTTTT
TRBV28,.,.,TRBJ2-7,14,CASSLATYNYEQYF,TGTGCCAGCAGTTTAGCCACATATAACTACGAGCAGTACTTC
TRBV6-6,.,.,TRBJ1-5,11,CATGGNQPQHF,TGTGCCACCGGGGGTAATCAGCCCCAGCATTTT
TRBV2,.,TRBD2,TRBJ2-5,16,CASSVRTSGNQETQYF,TGTGCCAGCAGTGTAAGGACTAGCGGAAATCAAGAGACCCAGTACTTC
TRBV19,.,.,TRBJ2-7,14,CASSPIAGIPEQYF,TGTGCCAGTAGTCCCATCGCAGGGATTCCCGAGCAGTACTTC
TRBV7-2,.,TRBD2,TRBJ2-5,18,CASSFAAWIAGNQETQYF,TGTGCCAGCAGCTTCGCCGCCTGGATAGCGGGGAACCAAGAGACCCAGTACTTC
TRBV7-9,few,.,TRBJ2-7,13,CASSVAGSYEQYF,TGTGCCAGCAGCGTCGCGGGCTCCTACGAGCAGTACTTC
TRBV28,.,.,TRBJ1-4,12,CASSSIRRGLFF,TGTGCCAGCAGTTCCATCCGGAGGGGACTGTTTTTT
TRBV5-6,.,TRBD1,TRBJ1-2,14,CASSGQGGNRGYTF,TGTGCCAGCAGCGGACAGGGCGGGAATCGGGGCTACACCTTC
TRBV7-2,once,.,TRBJ2-7,11,CASSLVGEQYF,TGTGCCAGCAGCTTAGTCGGCGAGCAGTACTTC
TRBV15,.,TRBD2,TRBJ2-3,16,CATSNGLAGGTDTQYF,TGTGCCACCAGCAATGGACTAGCGGGAGGAACAGATACGCAGTATTTT
TRBV19,.,TRBD1,TRBJ2-1,15,CASRPGTGAYNEQFF,TGTGCCAGTAGACCCGGGACAGGAGCCTACAATGAGCAGTTCTTC
TRBV20-1,.,.,TRBJ2-1,15,CSASDAAVSYNEQFF,TGCAGTGCTAGTGACGCAGCGGTATCCTACAATGAGCAGTTCTTC
TRBV13,.,TRBD2,TRBJ2-7,14,CASSPSGGSYEQYF,TGTGCCAGCAGCCCAAGCGGGGGGTCCTACGAGCAGTACTTC
TRBV27,.,TRBD2,TRBJ2-3,16,CASTQRLAGRSDTQYF,TGTGCCAGCACCCAGCGGCTAGCGGGAAGATCGGATACGCAGTATTTT
TRBV4-2,.,TRBD1,TRBJ2-7,15,CASSQGQGQGYEQYF,TGTGCCAGCAGCCAAGGGCAGGGACAGGGTTACGAGCAGTACTTC
TRBV2,.,.,TRBJ2-7,11,CASRVGYEQYF,TGTGCCAGCAGGGTCGGCTACGAGCAGTACTTC
TRBV30,.,TRBD2,TRBJ2-3,12,CAWGTSPDTQYF,TGTGCCTGGGGGACTAGCCCCGATACGCAGTATTTT
TRBV2,.,TRBD2,TRBJ2-7,17,CASTRSSSGRDSYEQYF,TGTGCCAGCACCAGATCAAGTTCCGGGAGGGATTCCTACGAGCAGTACTTC
TRBV10-3,.,TRBD2,TRBJ2-3,14,CAISDSGTSDTQYF,TGTGCCATCAGTGATAGCGGGACCTCAGATACGCAGTATTTT
TRBV18,.,.,TRBJ2-2,15,CASSSPVLEAGELFF,TGTGCCAGCTCATCTCCCGTTCTCGAGGCCGGGGAGCTGTTTTTT
TRBV2,.,.,TRBJ2-3,18,CASSEWGMGRGGADTQYF,TGTGCCAGCAGTGAATGGGGAATGGGGAGAGGTGGGGCAGATACGCAGTATTTT
TRBV11-2,.,TRBD2,TRBJ2-3,17,CASSLDTEASGSSTQYF,TGTGCCAGCAGCTTAGATACGGAAGCTAGCGGATCAAGTACGCAGTATTTT
TRBV18,.,TRBD1,TRBJ2-1,15,CASSPRTGGTDEQFF,TGTGCCAGCTCACCGAGGACAGGGGGCACAGATGAGCAGTTCTTC
TRBV18,.,.,TRBJ1-4,15,CASSALTRTNEKLFF,TGTGCCAGCTCGGCCCTGACAAGAACTAATGAAAAACTGTTTTTT
TRBV29-1,.,.,TRBJ1-1,14,CSVERAQGIGEAFF,TGCAGCGTTGAAAGGGCCCAGGGGATAGGTGAAGCTTTCTTT
TRBV29-1,.,TRBD1,TRBJ1-4,14,CSVEGTGSNEKLFF,TGCAGCGTTGAAGGGACAGGGTCCAATGAAAAACTGTTTTTT
TRBV19,.,.,TRBJ2-2,15,CASSIQGSGTGELFF,TGTGCCAGTAGTATTCAGGGATCAGGGACCGGGGAGCTGTTTTTT
TRBV28,few,TRBD1,TRBJ1-2,13,CASREDRVGGYTF,TGTGCCAGCAGGGAGGACAGGGTCGGAGGCTACACCTTC
TRBV6-5,.,TRBD2,TRBJ2-7,14,CASSPGTSTHEQYF,TGTGCCAGCAGTCCCGGGACTAGCACCCACGAGCAGTACTTC
TRBV6-2/TRBV6-3,.,TRBD1,TRBJ1-5,17,CASSQDRGGKWFQPQHF,TGTGCCAGCAGCCAAGACAGGGGCGGAAAGTGGTTTCAGCCCCAGCATTTT
TRBV18,.,TRBD2,TRBJ2-2,20,CASHGEIRLAGHRNTGELFF,TGTGCCAGCCACGGAGAAATCCGACTAGCGGGACACAGGAACACCGGGGAGCTGTTTTTT
TRBV19,.,TRBD1,TRBJ1-5,14,CASRTGVVNQPQHF,TGTGCCAGTAGAACAGGGGTGGTCAATCAGCCCCAGCATTTT
TRBV30,few,.,TRBJ1-1,13,CAWSAEGNTEAFF,TGTGCCTGGAGTGCGGAGGGGAACACTGAAGCTTTCTTT
TRBV5-4,.,TRBD2,TRBJ2-7,16,CASSFYSGKSSYEQYF,TGTGCCAGCAGCTTTTATAGCGGGAAAAGTTCCTACGAGCAGTACTTC
TRBV3-1/TRBV3-2,few,.,TRBJ2-7,12,CASSQERGEQYF,TGTGCCAGCAGCCAAGAACGGGGAGAGCAGTACTTC
TRBV6-5,once,.,TRBJ1-2,13,CASSYGKGQGYTF,TGTGCCAGCAGTTACGGGAAGGGGCAGGGCTACACCTTC
TRBV19,.,.,TRBJ1-5,16,CASSIGGGGAGQPQHF,TGTGCCAGTAGTATCGGAGGAGGGGGGGCCGGGCAGCCCCAGCATTTT